Shown below are 32 T cell receptor beta chains from a single sample sequenced in a study of beta chain features in type 1 diabetes. The isolated RNA, all of it, was reverse transcribed, so expressed TCRB transcripts were what got sequenced. Sequenced by immunoSEQ multiplex PCR; TCRdb stores in-frame clones only, minus some. The sample comprises about 44,000 clones, 51% of which are singletons, and 2.1% rests with the top ten. The specimen sequenced was Tregs from blood. Receptor source: a woman younger than 35 in good health.

The sample holds a few counts of this clone. V is TRBV7-9 and J is TRBJ2-3; 11 bases agree with TRBD2. Trimming at V came to 6 bases and at J to 4 bases, leaving 12 bases not matched to a gene. Germline V gene lookup returns CDR1 SEHNR and CDR2 FQNEAQ (reference sequence). The CDR3 is 17 residues long. The CDR3: CASSQGMTSGNSDTQYF. The CDR3 DNA reads TGTGCCAGCAGTCAGGGTATGACTAGCGGGAATTCAGATACGCAGTATTTT. Full variable domain (missing parts from reference TRBV7-9 and TRBJ2-3): DTGVSQNPRHKITKRGQNVTFRCDPISEHNRLYWYRQTLGQGPEFLTYFQNEAQLEKSRLLSDRFSAERPKGSFSTLEIQRTEQGDSAMYLCASSQGMTSGNSDTQYFGPGTRLTVL.

The chain uses TRBV4-3 and TRBJ2-5; TRBD2 matches 11 bases. This CDR3 has 16 amino acids. Trimming cost V 4 bases and J 3 bases; bases outside gene matches: 7. Germline V gives CDR1 LGHNA, CDR2 YSLEER. CDR3 protein: CASSLRGLAAEETQYF. Written as DNA, the CDR3 is TGCGCCAGCAGCCTTAGGGGACTAGCGGCGGAAGAGACCCAGTACTTC.

The chain employs TRBV11-2 and TRBJ2-2, with 9 bases identical to TRBD1. CDR3 length equals 15 residues. CDR1 is SGHAT and CDR2 is FQNNGV in the germline V gene. V shed 5 bases and J 8 bases; nucleotides not matched to a gene: 9. In DNA, the CDR3 is TGTGCCAGCAGCCGGGACAGGGTTTTTTCGGGGGAGCTGTTTTTT. It encodes CASSRDRVFSGELFF.

The chain employs TRBV27 and TRBJ1-1, with 9 bases identical to TRBD1. In germline, CDR1 is MNHEY, CDR2 SMNVEV (reference sequence). The CDR3 extends over 16 amino acids. Trimming cost V 2 bases and J 1 base; bases outside gene matches: 5. The DNA for the CDR3 is TGTGCCAGCAGTTTAGCACAGGGGGCAAGGAACACTGAAGCTTTCTTT. It encodes CASSLAQGARNTEAFF.

This sequence joins TRBV5-1 and TRBJ2-5; D gene ambiguous. Germline CDR1 reads SGHRS; CDR2 reads YFSETQ. The CDR3 contains 14 residues. The V and J ends lost 1 base and 4 bases respectively, with 11 bases between them. In DNA, the CDR3 is TGCGCCAGCAGCTTGCAGGCCTCGCGAGAGACCCAGTACTTC. This sequence encodes CASSLQASRETQYF. Combining the CDR3 with reference TRBV5-1 and TRBJ2-5 gives the whole variable domain KAGVTQTPRYLIKTRGQQVTLSCSPISGHRSVSWYQQTPGQGLQFLFEYFSETQRNKGNFPGRFSGRQFSNSRSEMNVSTLELGDSALYLCASSLQASRETQYFGPGTRLLVL.

CDR3 coding DNA: TGTGCCAGCAGCTTAGTCCCGGCAGGGTACTACAATGAGCAGTTCTTC. It translates to CASSLVPAGYYNEQFF. The rearrangement joins TRBV7-8 to TRBJ2-1, with D possibly TRBD1 on 5 matching bases. Germline V gives CDR1 SGHVS, CDR2 FQNEAQ. The CDR3 extends over 16 amino acids. Trimming left V 1 base short and J 3 bases short, with 13 bases between.

This clone was picked up a small number of times. The V and J genes are TRBV5-1 and TRBJ1-1, with 9 bases matching TRBD1. This CDR3 has 14 amino acids. With 0 bases clipped from V and 5 bases from J, the junction kept 2 bases outside the gene matches. The germline CDR1 and CDR2 sequences are SGHRS and YFSETQ. In nucleotides, the CDR3 is TGCGCCAGCAGCTTGGGACAGGGGGGGACTGAAGCTTTCTTT. Its protein product is CASSLGQGGTEAFF.

The chain joins TRBV29-1 to TRBJ2-1; maybe TRBD2 (6 bases). Trimming cost V 0 bases and J 2 bases, with 14 bases left between them. Germline V CDR1 and CDR2: SQVTM, ANQGSEA. CDR3 size: 16 residues. The CDR3: CSVEDPGGLPYNEQFF. Here the CDR3 DNA reads TGCAGCGTTGAAGATCCAGGAGGGTTACCCTACAATGAGCAGTTCTTC.

This clone showed up just a few times. This sequence joins TRBV5-5 and TRBJ2-7; D is uncertain. V was pared by 2 bases and J by 1 base, with 10 bases between. Germline V CDR1 and CDR2: SGHKS, YYEKEE (reference sequence). This CDR3 comprises 14 residues. CDR3 coding DNA: TGTGCCAGCAGCTTAGCGTCTCTGTCCTACGAGCAGTACTTC. Translation gives CASSLASLSYEQYF. Filled out from reference TRBV5-5 and TRBJ2-7, the complete variable domain reads DAGVTQSPTHLIKTRGQQVTLRCSPISGHKSVSWYQQVLGQGPQFIFQYYEKEERGRGNFPDRFSARQFPNYSSELNVNALLLGDSALYLCASSLASLSYEQYFGPGTRLTVT.

The J gene is TRBJ2-7, the V gene TRBV5-1; tentative D call: TRBD1 (6 bases). This CDR3 spans 14 amino acids. The V end lost 7 bases, the J end lost 7 bases, and 21 bases lay between the germline ends. CDR1 is SGHRS, CDR2 YFSETQ, per germline. The CDR3 protein is CASRDTRGLGEQYF. CDR3 DNA: TGCGCCAGCCGGGACACAAGGGGATTGGGAGAGCAGTACTTC.

This clone was recorded a few times. The chain joins TRBV10-1 to TRBJ1-5, with D possibly matching TRBD1 (6 bases). Per germline, CDR1 WNHNN and CDR2 SYGVQD (reference sequence). Trimming took off 2 bases at V and 1 base at J, with 6 bases between the two ends. The CDR3 spans 14 residues. CDR3 amino acids: CASSETGSNQPQHF. The CDR3 DNA follows: TGCGCCAGCAGTGAGACAGGGAGCAATCAGCCCCAGCATTTT.

The rearrangement uses TRBV7-8 and TRBJ1-2, with 8 bases identical to TRBD1. J lost 8 bases, V lost 4 bases, and 6 bases had no gene match. The CDR3 loop spans 13 amino acids. In germline, CDR1 is SGHVS, CDR2 FQNEAQ. DNA for the CDR3: TGTGCCAGCAGCTCCGACAGGGGAGGAGGCTACACCTTC. Amino acids: CASSSDRGGGYTF.

This clone was seen only a few times. The CDR3 reads CASSLPQFPTYEQYF. DNA of the CDR3: TGTGCCAGCAGCCTTCCACAGTTTCCTACCTACGAGCAGTACTTC. The chain has TRBV6-1 and TRBJ2-7; D gene uncertain. Germline CDR1 MNHNS, CDR2 SASEGT. V was trimmed by 6 bases and J by 2 bases, leaving 17 bases between them. This CDR3 is 15 amino acids long.

The chain employs TRBV5-6 and TRBJ1-1; no clear D. This CDR3 region has 12 residues. Germline V lookup: CDR1 SGHDT, CDR2 YYEEEE. V was shortened by 2 bases and J by 7 bases, with 9 bases between the two germline ends. CDR3 loop: CASSLGRNEAFF. CDR3 in DNA: TGTGCCAGCAGCTTAGGCAGGAATGAAGCTTTCTTT.

This sequence joins TRBV2 and TRBJ2-3; D perhaps matches TRBD1 (6 bases). In germline, CDR1 is SNHLY, CDR2 FYNNEI. The CDR3 totals 15 residues. V lost 5 bases to trimming and J lost 0 bases, with 12 bases between them. The CDR3 DNA follows: TGTGCCAGCAGTTTCCGGACAGCTAGCACAGATACGCAGTATTTT. It yields the protein CASSFRTASTDTQYF.

The rearrangement uses TRBV5-1 and TRBJ2-5; D perhaps matches TRBD2 (5 bases). Germline V gene data show CDR1 as SGHRS and CDR2 as YFSETQ. CDR3 length: 16 residues. V was shortened by 2 bases and J by 2 bases, with 16 bases between the two germline ends. The CDR3 coding sequence is TGCGCCAGCAGCTTCCTTTCGGGATTGGGGCAAGAGACCCAGTACTTC. Translating gives CASSFLSGLGQETQYF. Complete variable domain (other parts from reference TRBV5-1 and TRBJ2-5): KAGVTQTPRYLIKTRGQQVTLSCSPISGHRSVSWYQQTPGQGLQFLFEYFSETQRNKGNFPGRFSGRQFSNSRSEMNVSTLELGDSALYLCASSFLSGLGQETQYFGPGTRLLVL.

The chain is built from TRBV28 and TRBJ1-2; D perhaps matches TRBD1 (6 bases). In germline, CDR1 is MDHEN, CDR2 SYDVKM. The CDR3 is made up of 12 amino acids. Between the trimmed V and J ends, which lost 6 bases and 2 bases, there was a span of 7 bases. For the CDR3, the DNA is TGTGCCAGCAGGGACAGCAACTATGGCTACACCTTC. Protein: CASRDSNYGYTF.

This clone has more than one count but fewer than ten. The rearrangement links TRBV7-9 to TRBJ2-3; D possibly corresponds to TRBD2 (6 bases). The CDR3 runs 14 residues. Germline CDR1 and CDR2: SEHNR and FQNEAQ (reference sequence). Trimming left V 1 base short and J 3 bases short, with 8 bases between. Here the CDR3 DNA reads TGTGCCAGCAGCTTAGATGGAGGGACAGATACGCAGTATTTT. This gives the protein CASSLDGGTDTQYF.

This clone was seen only a few times. The chain is built from TRBV11-2 and TRBJ2-5; D not certain. V was clipped by 1 base and J by 0 bases, with 9 bases between them. Germline CDR1 reads SGHAT; CDR2 reads FQNNGV. This CDR3 has 15 residues. CDR3 protein: CASSLGGYYQETQYF. DNA for the CDR3: TGTGCCAGCAGCTTAGGCGGCTACTACCAAGAGACCCAGTACTTC.

This rearrangement joins TRBV7-9 to TRBJ1-5; D uncertain. Per the germline V gene, CDR1 is SEHNR and CDR2 is FQNEAQ (reference sequence). There are 12 residues in the CDR3. The V and J ends lost 8 bases and 0 bases respectively, with 5 bases between them. The CDR3 DNA reads as TGTGCCAGCTCCAATAGCAATCAGCCCCAGCATTTT. Residues: CASSNSNQPQHF. The full variable domain, in which reference TRBV7-9 and TRBJ1-5 provide the parts outside the CDR3, is DTGVSQNPRHKITKRGQNVTFRCDPISEHNRLYWYRQTLGQGPEFLTYFQNEAQLEKSRLLSDRFSAERPKGSFSTLEIQRTEQGDSAMYLCASSNSNQPQHFGDGTRLSIL.

The chain joins TRBV4-2 to TRBJ2-7, with D possibly TRBD1 on 6 matching bases. CDR1 is LGHNA, CDR2 YNFKEQ, per germline. The CDR3 consists of 14 residues. V dropped 6 bases and J dropped 7 bases, with 19 bases sitting between them. The CDR3 loop reads CASSLRDTELEQYF. For the CDR3, the DNA is TGTGCCAGCAGTCTCCGGGACACCGAGCTGGAGCAGTACTTC.

This clone was picked up a small number of times. The J gene is TRBJ2-5, the V gene TRBV7-9; 7 positions match TRBD1. Germline V gene data show CDR1 as SEHNR and CDR2 as FQNEAQ (reference sequence). This CDR3 contains 14 residues. V was pared by 6 bases and J by 2 bases, with 6 bases of the junction left unmatched. The DNA for the CDR3 is TGTGCCAGCAGACTCGGACAGGCACAAGAGACCCAGTACTTC. It yields the protein CASRLGQAQETQYF.

The rearrangement links TRBV28 to TRBJ1-1, with a weak D call TRBD1 (5 bases). Looked up from germline, CDR1 is MDHEN and CDR2 is SYDVKM. The V end lost 5 bases, the J end lost 3 bases, and 19 bases lay between the germline ends. The CDR3 contains 16 residues. This chain's CDR3 is CASSGGVGVGDTEAFF. The CDR3 nucleotides read TGTGCCAGCAGTGGGGGGGTAGGGGTTGGAGACACTGAAGCTTTCTTT.

V gene TRBV5-6 combines with J gene TRBJ2-1, with 7 bases identical to TRBD1. CDR3 length: 16 residues. Germline trimming cut 6 bases from V and 6 bases from J; bases unmatched to any gene: 15. The germline V gene encodes CDR1 SGHDT and CDR2 YYEEEE. DNA for the CDR3: TGTGCCAGCATCCCTTCCGGGACAGAGCACTTCAATGAGCAGTTCTTC. Translation: CASIPSGTEHFNEQFF.

This chain joins TRBV7-2 and TRBJ2-7, with D possibly matching TRBD1 (7 bases). With 3 bases removed from V and 5 bases from J, the gap between germline ends came to 14 bases. CDR1 and CDR2 from the germline V gene are SGHTA and FQGNSA. This CDR3 is 14 amino acids long. This chain's CDR3 is CASSFRQGGHEQYF. CDR3 bases: TGTGCCAGCAGCTTTCGGCAGGGGGGCCACGAGCAGTACTTC.

This rearrangement joins TRBV7-2 to TRBJ2-5; 9 positions match TRBD2. There are 16 residues in the CDR3. Germline values: CDR1 SGHTA, CDR2 FQGNSA. V gave up 8 bases and J gave up 5 bases; unmatched junction bases: 15. DNA for the CDR3: TGTGCCAGCCGACCTCCGGGGGTGGCGGGAGGGGAGACCCAGTACTTC. This sequence encodes CASRPPGVAGGETQYF.

This clone occurred a few times. The V call is TRBV5-5, the J call TRBJ2-5, with TRBD2 matching 9 bases. Germline trimming cut 0 bases from V and 4 bases from J; bases unmatched to any gene: 7. This CDR3 comprises 16 residues. Per germline, CDR1 SGHKS and CDR2 YYEKEE (reference sequence). CDR3: CASSLGLAVDRETQYF. CDR3 in DNA: TGTGCCAGCAGCTTGGGACTAGCGGTTGATCGAGAGACCCAGTACTTC.

This clone is deemed medium-sized. The rearrangement links TRBV5-1 to TRBJ2-7, with 7 bases identical to TRBD1. This CDR3 spans 12 amino acids. Germline values: CDR1 SGHRS, CDR2 YFSETQ. V lost 3 bases and J lost 6; bases outside the gene matches: 3. DNA for the CDR3: TGCGCCAGCAGCTCAACAGGGGTCGAGCAGTACTTC. Translating it yields CASSSTGVEQYF.

This sequence joins TRBV6-6 and TRBJ1-3; D ambiguous. Trimming left V 7 bases short and J 0 bases short, with 10 bases between. The germline CDR1 and CDR2 sequences are MNHNY and SVGAGI (reference sequence). The CDR3 totals 14 residues. The CDR3 nucleotides read TGTGCCAGCACCGAACAGAGCTCTGGAAACACCATATATTTT. Encoded protein: CASTEQSSGNTIYF.

This clone was seen only a few times. J is TRBJ2-4 and V is TRBV5-1, with a tentative D call TRBD2 (6 bases). The V and J ends lost 1 base and 8 bases respectively, with 16 bases between them. The CDR3 totals 15 residues. Germline V gene data show CDR1 as SGHRS and CDR2 as YFSETQ. The CDR3 reads CASSLQMGGVDIQYF. The CDR3 DNA reads TGCGCCAGCAGCTTGCAGATGGGGGGAGTAGACATTCAGTACTTC. The entire variable domain, with the rest obtained from reference TRBV5-1 and TRBJ2-4, is as follows: KAGVTQTPRYLIKTRGQQVTLSCSPISGHRSVSWYQQTPGQGLQFLFEYFSETQRNKGNFPGRFSGRQFSNSRSEMNVSTLELGDSALYLCASSLQMGGVDIQYFGAGTRLSVL.

This clone has more than one count but fewer than ten. CDR3 in DNA: TGTGCCTGGAGTCAATTACAGCCCAGGGCTTTCTTT. Protein product: CAWSQLQPRAFF. The chain carries TRBV30 and TRBJ1-1; D remains unclear. CDR3 length equals 12 residues. The germline V and J ends were trimmed by 2 bases and 11 bases, with 15 bases remaining between them. Germline CDR1 is GTSNPN and CDR2 is SVGIG (reference sequence).

V usage is TRBV5-1 and J usage is TRBJ2-1; a possible D gene is TRBD2 (6 bases). This CDR3 contains 16 residues. Looked up from germline, CDR1 is SGHRS and CDR2 is YFSETQ. V was shortened by 0 bases and J by 2 bases, with 12 bases between the two germline ends. In DNA, the CDR3 is TGCGCCAGCAGCTTGGCCGGGGCGGGAACCTACAATGAGCAGTTCTTC. As protein: CASSLAGAGTYNEQFF.